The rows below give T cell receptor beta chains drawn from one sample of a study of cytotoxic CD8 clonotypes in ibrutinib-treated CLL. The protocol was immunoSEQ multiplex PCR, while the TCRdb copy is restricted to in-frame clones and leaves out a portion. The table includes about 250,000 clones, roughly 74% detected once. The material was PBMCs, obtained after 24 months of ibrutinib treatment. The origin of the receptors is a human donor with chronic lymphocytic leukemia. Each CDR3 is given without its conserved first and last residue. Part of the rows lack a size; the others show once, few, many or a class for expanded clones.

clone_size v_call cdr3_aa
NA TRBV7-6 ASSLGLAGGPPETQY
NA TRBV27 ASIQSDRVLKSTSTDTQY
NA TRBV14 ASSFTLAGTDTQY
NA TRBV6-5 ASSSYGTGADTQY
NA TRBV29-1 SVVPPRQSITEAF
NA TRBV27 ASSMVLGELF
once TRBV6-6 ASSYRGTTEAF
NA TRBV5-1 ASSWSGVEQY
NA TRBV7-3 ASSSPGLAPRGELF
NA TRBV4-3 ASSQGLAPYEQY
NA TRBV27 ASGSPYKIHYEQY
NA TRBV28 ASSTGLTNQETQY
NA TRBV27 ASSTGTGRSYEQY
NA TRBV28 ASISSYNEQF
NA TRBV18 ASSPDRDEGYT
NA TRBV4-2 ASSQEGQSSYNEQF
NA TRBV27 ASSLLSGIDNEQF
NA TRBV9 ASSVRGRPAANEKLF
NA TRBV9 ASSRTSGGTDTQY
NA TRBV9 ASSVGTSGGPSSETQY
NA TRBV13 ASSLQDTQY
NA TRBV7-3 ASSPKVGGPDEQF
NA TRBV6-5 ASSSPTSGSTDTQY
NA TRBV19 ASSPRDRGTEAF
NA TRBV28 ASRHLGSVLADTQY
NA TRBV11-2 ASSSGLNEQF
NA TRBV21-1 ASGLAAGDTGELF
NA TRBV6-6 ASSTLDRGYTEAF
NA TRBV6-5 ASSYAGQGEAQH
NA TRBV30 AWSVGSGTGARWEQY
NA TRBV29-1 SGAYNYGYT
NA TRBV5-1 ASSPGQGETQY
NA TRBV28 ASSLMVGDSAWGYT
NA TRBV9 ASSPWEGWTEAF
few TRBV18 ASSPRLAGSGNEQF
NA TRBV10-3 AISESHGSYEQY
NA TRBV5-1 ASSLVVAGKYEQY
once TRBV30 ASTQRRGVDTIY
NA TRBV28 ASSLLYQETQY
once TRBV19 ASSIGDRGPETQY
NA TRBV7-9 ASSLGTGEGTH
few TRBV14 ASSRQQGRLGEQY
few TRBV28 ASSSPAGRDVRETQY
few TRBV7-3 ASSLTGGQPQH
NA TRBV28 ASTSGDGNYEQY
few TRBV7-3 ASSSSGRRDNEQF
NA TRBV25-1 ASSDYGWYTDTQY
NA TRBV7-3 ASSLMASSYEQY
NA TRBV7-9 ASSSTGDADTQY
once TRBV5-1 ASSLRLAGNTGELF
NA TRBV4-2 ASSPKVGSDTQY
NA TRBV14 ASSPTGSSSYEQY
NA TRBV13 ASSSNSGRVYNEQF
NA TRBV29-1 SVLQGAQETQY